Listed here is a single TCR beta chain. Its antigen is as yet unknown. MiXCR, run by TCRdb on the 5' RACE reads, gives a single entry per CDR3 protein. The data contain a few hundred thousand distinct CDR3 sequences, over 9.5% of them singletons. This CDR3 comprises 15 residues. This entry belongs to a study of CD8 T cells in ankylosing spondylitis. The study's findings and limits: Typical of ankylosing spondylitis blood, it appeared, was a TCR beta motif of several highly homologous variants.

The TCR comes from a male donor with ankylosing spondylitis. The rearrangement links TRBV21-1 to TRBJ2-7; the table calls TRBD1, which could not be checked here. TRBV21-1 is marked as a pseudogene. Sequenced input: blood, either unsorted or a sorted T cell fraction (not recorded which). The DNA of the CDR3 is TGTGCCAGCAGTCAAGGGCTCCCGGAGCCCTACGAGCAGTACGTC. This codes for CASSQGLPEPYEQYV.